This T cell receptor (beta chain) was sequenced for a study of T cell responses to AZD1222 COVID-19 vaccine. Study-wide findings and caveats: At baseline, seropositivity was found in only a handful of AZD1222 recipients.

Turning to this clone: Antigen specificity is unknown.

CDR1 is SGHTA and CDR2 is FQGTGA in the germline V gene. CDR3 size: 20 residues. Trimming at V came to 5 bases and at J to 0 bases, leaving 12 bases not matched to a gene. The table came from immunoSEQ multiplex PCR; TCRdb's copy has only in-frame clones and leaves some out. The sample records tens of thousands of clones, around 81% being singletons. The sample consisted of peripheral blood, taken 28 days after the second AZD1222 dose. This receptor was identified in an adult who received the AZD1222 COVID-19 vaccine. The rearrangement uses TRBV7-3 and TRBJ2-2; TRBD2 matches 13 bases. The CDR3 region is CASSPNPGLAGRTNTGELFF. For the CDR3, the DNA is TGTGCCAGCAGCCCGAATCCGGGACTAGCGGGACGAACGAACACCGGGGAGCTGTTTTTT.